A single sample is the source of the 12 T cell receptor beta chains below, sequenced in a study of identical twins. One entry per CDR3 protein results from TCRdb running MiXCR on the 5' RACE reads. The sample has 400,000 to 550,000 distinct CDR3 sequences, about 24% seen once. The data were also submitted as part of a second study, on T cells expressing NK-cell markers.

The source material was CD4+ T cells sorted from blood. These receptors were collected from a woman aged 18-29 years in good health.

This clonotype occurred a few times. The chain employs TRBV5-1 and TRBJ2-7, with D possibly TRBD1 on 6 matching bases. The CDR3 is made up of 15 amino acids. Per the germline V gene, CDR1 is SGHRS and CDR2 is YFSETQ. V was cut by 0 bases and J by 6 bases, with 16 bases left in between. CDR3 in DNA: TGCGCCAGCAGCTTGGACCTTACAGGGTTGAGCGAGCAGTACTTC. Protein product: CASSLDLTGLSEQYF.

With respect to this clonotype: The final CDR3 position lacks the conserved phenylalanine or tryptophan, pointing to a likely read error. Because the CDR3's place on the DNA is in doubt, the DNA is left out and the CDR3 is given as listed by TCRdb. The chain uses TRBV6-2 or TRBV6-3 and TRBJ2-1; the D call TRBD2 from the table was never checked on the DNA. The CDR3 contains 14 residues when both ends are counted. Germline CDR1 MNHEY, CDR2 SVGEGT. The CDR3: CASSYMGKGGTAAI.

The chain uses TRBV20-1 and TRBJ2-7; D not resolved. V shed 0 bases and J shed 7 bases, with 16 bases lying between them. This CDR3 has 14 residues. Per germline, CDR1 DFQATT and CDR2 SNEGSKA (reference sequence). The CDR3 coding sequence is TGCAGTGCTAGAGATAAGGCTGCCGTGAGGGAGCAGTACTTC. Translated: CSARDKAAVREQYF.

The rearrangement links TRBV20-1 to TRBJ2-7, with 7 positions matching TRBD2. The length of the CDR3 is 14 residues. CDR1 is DFQATT, CDR2 SNEGSKA, per germline (reference sequence). Unmatched junction bases numbered 12, after V lost 3 bases and J lost 7 bases. CDR3 protein: CSASKASGLLEQYF. In DNA form, the CDR3 reads TGCAGTGCTAGTAAGGCTAGCGGCTTACTGGAGCAGTACTTC.

V is TRBV5-1 and J is TRBJ1-1; D is undetermined. Germline V lookup: CDR1 SGHRS, CDR2 YFSETQ. There are 12 residues in the CDR3. Trimming shortened V by 7 bases and J by 10 bases, and 17 bases separated the two germline ends. The CDR3 nucleotides read TGCGCCAGCGCACTGGAGGGAGTTCCAGCTTTCTTT. This codes for CASALEGVPAFF. The variable domain in full, completed from reference TRBV5-1 and TRBJ1-1, reads KAGVTQTPRYLIKTRGQQVTLSCSPISGHRSVSWYQQTPGQGLQFLFEYFSETQRNKGNFPGRFSGRQFSNSRSEMNVSTLELGDSALYLCASALEGVPAFFGQGTRLTVV.

The CDR3 DNA reads as TGTGCCAGCTCGAGGGAGACTGGGGCCAACGTCCTGACTTTC. Its translation is CASSRETGANVLTF. The chain has TRBV12-3 or TRBV12-4 and TRBJ2-6, with D maybe TRBD2 (5 bases). Trimming removed 8 bases from V and 2 bases from J, with 10 bases in between. CDR3 length equals 14 residues.

This rearrangement joins TRBV6-5 to TRBJ1-3; D is perhaps TRBD1 (5 bases). V was clipped by 4 bases and J by 1 base, with 8 bases between them. The CDR3 extends over 14 amino acids. Per the germline V gene, CDR1 is MNHEY and CDR2 is SVGAGI. This CDR3 reads CASSSGASGNTIYF. The CDR3 DNA reads TGTGCCAGCAGTTCCGGGGCTTCTGGAAACACCATATATTTT.

This clonotype was detected only a few times. V and J are TRBV5-6 and TRBJ1-6, with no clear D. The CDR3 has 13 amino acids. Deletions cut 4 bases from V and 11 bases from J, with 13 bases between. CDR1 SGHDT and CDR2 YYEEEE come from the germline V gene. The CDR3 nucleotides read TGTGCCAGCAGCATCACTCACCGGCCACCCCTCCACTTT. Translating gives CASSITHRPPLHF. Using reference TRBV5-6 and TRBJ1-6 for the parts outside the CDR3, the full variable domain is DAGVTQSPTHLIKTRGQQVTLRCSPKSGHDTVSWYQQALGQGPQFIFQYYEEEERQRGNFPDRFSGHQFPNYSSELNVNALLLGDSALYLCASSITHRPPLHFGNGTRLTVT.

The V call is TRBV5-1, the J call TRBJ2-1; no firm D call. The V gene's germline CDR1 is SGHRS and CDR2 YFSETQ. The V and J ends lost 0 bases and 6 bases respectively, with 7 bases between them. The length of the CDR3 is 13 residues. The CDR3 bases are TGCGCCAGCAGCTTGGGCAGTCCCAATGAGCAGTTCTTC. Its protein product is CASSLGSPNEQFF.

This clonotype was seen only a few times. The gene calls are TRBV9 and TRBJ2-7, with a possible D match to TRBD2 (5 bases). From germline, CDR1 is SGDLS and CDR2 YYNGEE. The CDR3 length is 14 residues. V was shortened by 3 bases and J by 2 bases, with 12 bases between the two germline ends. The CDR3, as DNA: TGTGCCAGCAGCGCGACGGACTTTCCCTACGAGCAGTACTTC. Protein product: CASSATDFPYEQYF.

The chain links TRBV7-9 to TRBJ1-1, with D perhaps TRBD1 (5 bases). Trimming shortened V by 5 bases and J by 11 bases, and 12 bases separated the two germline ends. This CDR3 has 11 residues. In germline, CDR1 is SEHNR, CDR2 FQNEAQ (reference sequence). CDR3 in DNA: TGTGCCAGCAGCCGCGGGGCGAGCGCTTTCTTT. It yields the protein CASSRGASAFF.

This clonotype was picked up a small number of times. CDR3 sequence: CASNYWVMGAKNIQYF. The CDR3 DNA reads as TGTGCCAGCAACTACTGGGTGATGGGAGCCAAAAACATTCAGTACTTC. V usage is TRBV2 and J usage is TRBJ2-4; no definite D call. The germline CDR1 and CDR2 sequences are SNHLY and FYNNEI. The CDR3 loop spans 16 amino acids. V gave up 7 bases and J gave up 0 bases, with 16 bases separating them. Variable domain in full (rest from reference TRBV2 and TRBJ2-4): EPEVTQTPSHQVTQMGQEVILRCVPISNHLYFYWYRQILGQKVEFLVSFYNNEISEKSEIFDDQFSVERPDGSNFTLKIRSTKLEDSAMYFCASNYWVMGAKNIQYFGAGTRLSVL.